The clone carrying this T cell receptor (beta chain) was counted a single time. Antigen specificity is unknown. A clone one base away is much larger, so this may be a read error. The data belong to a study of T cells in Graves' hyperthyroidism and ophthalmopathy. The study's findings and limits: Patients with ophthalmopathy were separated from those with stable hyperthyroidism by a 13 V-J model.

This CDR3 region has 14 residues. CDR1 LGHDT and CDR2 YNNKEL come from the germline V gene (reference sequence). It was RNA transcripts that yielded the amplified TCR beta CDR3 regions. First-round RT-PCR of the TCR CDR3 relied on the HTBI primer set. TCRdb reanalysed the multiplex PCR reads using MiXCR and keeps one entry per CDR3 protein. The table includes approximately 330,000 distinct CDR3 sequences, roughly 18% detected once. Sequencing used blood. The TCR originated in a woman in her forties or fifties with Graves' hyperthyroidism. This chain links TRBV3-1 with TRBJ1-1; no reliable D call. Written as DNA, the CDR3 is TGTGCCAGCGGCCAAGAATACAGAAACACTGAAGCTTTCTTT. It encodes CASGQEYRNTEAFF. The full variable domain, in which reference TRBV3-1 and TRBJ1-1 provide the parts outside the CDR3, is DTAVSQTPKYLVTQMGNDKSIKCEQNLGHDTMYWYKQDSKKFLKIMFSYNNKELIINETVPNRFSPKSPDKAHLNLHINSLELGDSAVYFCASGQEYRNTEAFFGQGTRLTVV.